This passage covers 14 T cell receptor beta chains from one sample sequenced in a study of PD-1 blockade in mismatch repair-deficient tumors (dated by TCRdb to 2017 to 2019). The method was the immunoSEQ multiplex PCR assay. What TCRdb holds here is the immuneACCESS table cut down to in-frame rearrangements. Part of the clones is not present; checked against another copy, under half of the missing clones reflect an unresolved V gene, and the others are unexplained. Present in this sample are 100,000 to 150,000 clones, almost 90% of which were seen just once. Around 11% of the sample is taken by the ten largest. The material was peripheral blood, obtained approximately 72 weeks after starting pembrolizumab. Receptor source: an adult with mismatch repair-deficient cancer.

This clone has just a few counts. This chain links TRBV4-1 with TRBJ2-7; 8 bases line up with TRBD2. Germline CDR1 and CDR2: MGHRA and YSYEKL. This CDR3 spans 16 amino acids. V trimming: 4 bases; J trimming: 5 bases; junction bases outside the gene matches: 13. The CDR3: CASSPTLSGIVDEQYF. CDR3 in DNA: TGCGCCAGCAGCCCGACTCTTAGCGGGATCGTTGACGAGCAGTACTTC.

This clone was recorded only once. This rearrangement joins TRBV6-5 to TRBJ2-7; 11 positions agree with TRBD1. Germline values: CDR1 MNHEY, CDR2 SVGAGI. J gave up 4 bases and V 0 bases, and 5 bases lay outside the gene matches. This CDR3 has 16 amino acids. CDR3 nucleotide sequence: TGTGCCAGCAGTTACTCCGGGACAGGGGGTTTATACGAGCAGTACTTC. It encodes CASSYSGTGGLYEQYF.

The chain employs TRBV6-1 and TRBJ1-2; weak D call: TRBD1 (5 bases). The CDR3 runs to 14 residues. Germline loops: CDR1 MNHNS, CDR2 SASEGT. V gave up 1 base and J gave up 4 bases, with 10 bases separating them. The CDR3 here is CASSEVGLSYGYTF. The CDR3 coding sequence is TGTGCCAGCAGTGAAGTGGGACTGAGCTATGGCTACACCTTC.

This clone was counted only a few times. The gene calls are TRBV7-2 and TRBJ1-1, with D possibly being TRBD1 (6 bases). V shed 6 bases and J shed 0 bases, with 14 bases lying between them. Germline CDR1 SGHTA, CDR2 FQGNSA. This CDR3 spans 15 amino acids. In DNA form, the CDR3 reads TGTGCCAGCAGACAGGGCATATTCATGAACACTGAAGCTTTCTTT. Translated, it gives CASRQGIFMNTEAFF.

The gene calls are TRBV28 and TRBJ2-5; 7 bases are a match to TRBD2. Trimming removed 6 bases from V and 3 bases from J; junction bases left unmatched: 16. CDR3 size: 17 residues. Looked up from germline, CDR1 is MDHEN and CDR2 is SYDVKM. The CDR3 coding sequence is TGTGCCAGCAGGAGGGTATCTCTTCTAGCGGACGAAGAGACCCAGTACTTC. Amino acid sequence: CASRRVSLLADEETQYF.

The chain carries TRBV19 and TRBJ1-5; 7 positions match TRBD1. V shed 1 base, J shed 4 bases, and the junction held 4 bases outside the gene matches. CDR1 is LNHDA and CDR2 is SQIVND in the germline V gene (reference sequence). This CDR3 has 15 amino acids. The CDR3 sequence is CASSIGTGENQPQHF. The CDR3 nucleotides are TGTGCCAGTAGTATAGGGACAGGCGAAAATCAGCCCCAGCATTTT.

The count of this clone is one. The CDR3 DNA is TGTGCCAGCCCCGGGGGCATGAACACTGAAGCTTTCTTT. Translating gives CASPGGMNTEAFF. The genes are TRBV7-2 and TRBJ1-1, with D possibly matching TRBD1 (6 bases). V lost 8 bases, J lost 0 bases, and 10 bases lay in between. CDR1 SGHTA and CDR2 FQGNSA come from the germline V gene. The CDR3 totals 13 residues.

This clone was detected a few times. The chain has TRBV5-1 and TRBJ2-3; the D is unclear. Between the trimmed V and J ends, which lost 1 base and 0 bases, there was a span of 12 bases. The CDR3 extends over 16 amino acids. CDR1 SGHRS and CDR2 YFSETQ come from the germline V gene. The CDR3 sequence is CASSLNAGSSTDTQYF. The CDR3 DNA reads TGCGCCAGCAGCTTGAACGCAGGCTCTAGCACAGATACGCAGTATTTT.

The chain uses TRBV5-6 and TRBJ2-7; a weak D match, TRBD2 (6 bases). Germline loops: CDR1 SGHDT, CDR2 YYEEEE. CDR3 length equals 13 residues. The V end was cut by 2 bases, the J end by 2 bases, with 8 bases between. CDR3 DNA: TGTGCCAGCAGCTTCGGCGGGACCTACGAGCAGTACTTC. Its translation is CASSFGGTYEQYF. Full variable domain (remainder filled in from reference TRBV5-6 and TRBJ2-7): DAGVTQSPTHLIKTRGQQVTLRCSPKSGHDTVSWYQQALGQGPQFIFQYYEEEERQRGNFPDRFSGHQFPNYSSELNVNALLLGDSALYLCASSFGGTYEQYFGPGTRLTVT.

This rearrangement joins TRBV30 to TRBJ1-2; D is unclear. The length of the CDR3 is 18 residues. Germline V gene data show CDR1 as GTSNPN and CDR2 as SVGIG (reference sequence). Trimming shortened V by 0 bases and J by 6 bases, and 26 bases separated the two germline ends. CDR3 in DNA: TGTGCCTGGAGTGTCATCGAGGCACCTATCGAGGGAACTCATGGCTACACCTTC. Translation: CAWSVIEAPIEGTHGYTF.

This chain links TRBV27 with TRBJ2-1; 13 positions agree with TRBD2. V lost 4 bases, J lost 3 bases, and 6 bases stayed unmatched. The CDR3 spans 17 residues. CDR1 is MNHEY and CDR2 is SMNVEV in the germline V gene (reference sequence). CDR3 DNA sequence: TGTGCCAGCAGTTCCCCGGGACTAGCGGGATTCTACAATGAGCAGTTCTTC. Protein product: CASSSPGLAGFYNEQFF.

The V call is TRBV19, the J call TRBJ2-2; TRBD2 aligns across 10 bases. V was pared by 3 bases and J by 0 bases, with 10 bases of the junction left unmatched. In germline, CDR1 is LNHDA, CDR2 SQIVND (reference sequence). This CDR3 has 19 residues. This CDR3 reads CASSISAGGLFANTGELFF. The CDR3 bases are TGTGCCAGTAGTATCTCAGCGGGAGGGCTGTTCGCGAACACCGGGGAGCTGTTTTTT.

This rearrangement joins TRBV23-1 to TRBJ2-1; TRBD2 might be the D (6 bases). TRBV23-1 is reported as an ORF; its role is uncertain. V was pared by 0 bases and J by 6 bases, with 15 bases between. The CDR3 consists of 16 residues. CDR3 sequence: CASSQSAGLTPNEQFF. Here the CDR3 DNA reads TGCGCCAGCAGTCAATCGGCGGGACTTACCCCCAATGAGCAGTTCTTC.

The chain couples TRBV19 to TRBJ2-2; D is ambiguous. The CDR3 extends over 14 amino acids. V was shortened by 0 bases and J by 1 base, with 3 bases between the two germline ends. In germline, CDR1 is LNHDA, CDR2 SQIVND (reference sequence). The CDR3: CASSIDGNTGELFF. In DNA, the CDR3 is TGTGCCAGTAGTATAGACGGGAACACCGGGGAGCTGTTTTTT.